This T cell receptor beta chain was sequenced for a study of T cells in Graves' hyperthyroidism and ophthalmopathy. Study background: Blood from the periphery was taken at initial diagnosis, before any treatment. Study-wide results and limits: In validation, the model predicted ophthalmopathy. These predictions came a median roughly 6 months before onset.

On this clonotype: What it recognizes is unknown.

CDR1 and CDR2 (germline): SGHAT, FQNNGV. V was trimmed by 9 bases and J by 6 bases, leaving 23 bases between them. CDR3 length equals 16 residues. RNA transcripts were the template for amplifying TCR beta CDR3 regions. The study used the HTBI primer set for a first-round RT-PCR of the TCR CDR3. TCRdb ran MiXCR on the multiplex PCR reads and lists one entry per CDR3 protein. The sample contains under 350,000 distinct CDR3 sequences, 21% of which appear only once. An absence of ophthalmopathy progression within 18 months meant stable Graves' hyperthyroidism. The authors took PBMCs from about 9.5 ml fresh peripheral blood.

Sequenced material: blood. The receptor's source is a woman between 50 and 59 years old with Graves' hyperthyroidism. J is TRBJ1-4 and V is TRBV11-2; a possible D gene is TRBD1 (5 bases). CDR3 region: CASSQVATASYEKLFF. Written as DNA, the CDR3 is TGTGCCAGTAGCCAGGTGGCGACAGCTAGTTATGAAAAACTGTTTTTT.